A selection of T cell receptor beta chains follows, all from one sample in a study of cytomegalovirus exposure and HLA in healthy donors. The table came from immunoSEQ multiplex PCR; TCRdb's copy has only in-frame clones and leaves some out. The sample shows approximately 300,000 clones, 84% of them seen only once. The sample consisted of PBMCs. These receptors were taken from a woman aged 40 to 50 in good health and CMV-seropositive. Both conserved end residues are part of each CDR3. D genes are given only for firm matches. Only part of the rows carry a size: once, few, many, or a class if the clone is expanded.

v_gene	abundance	j_gene	d_gene	CDR3aa	CDR3nt
TRBV4-2	once	TRBJ2-1	TRBD2	CASSQDSGISYNEQFF	TGTGCCAGCAGCCAGGATAGCGGGATCTCCTACAATGAGCAGTTCTTC
TRBV7-9	few	TRBJ2-7	TRBD2	CASSWRTSGNYEQYF	TGTGCCAGCAGCTGGCGGACTAGCGGAAACTACGAGCAGTACTTC
TRBV28	-	TRBJ1-1	TRBD1	CASSPPGGVVTEAFF	TGTGCCAGCAGTCCTCCAGGGGGCGTTGTCACTGAAGCTTTCTTT
TRBV29-1	-	TRBJ2-3	-	CSVQIYAYTDTQYF	TGCAGCGTCCAAATTTACGCCTACACAGATACGCAGTATTTT
TRBV5-1	-	TRBJ2-3	TRBD2	CASSRSRFELAGFTDTQYF	TGCGCCAGCAGCAGGTCCCGCTTCGAACTAGCGGGATTCACAGATACGCAGTATTTT
TRBV5-1	-	TRBJ1-2	TRBD1	CASSAGQGGYGYTF	TGCGCCAGCAGCGCGGGACAGGGGGGCTATGGCTACACCTTC
TRBV5-1	-	TRBJ2-5	TRBD1	CASSTGGAGETQYF	TGCGCCAGCTCTACAGGGGGCGCAGGAGAGACCCAGTACTTC
TRBV27	-	TRBJ2-5	TRBD2	CASRIAGGETQYF	TGTGCCAGCAGGATAGCGGGAGGAGAGACCCAGTACTTC
TRBV28	-	TRBJ1-4	-	CASSINEKLFF	TGTGCCAGCAGCATTAATGAAAAACTGTTTTTT
TRBV29-1	-	TRBJ2-2	-	CSVETGSRTGELFF	TGCAGCGTTGAGACGGGGTCGAGGACCGGGGAGCTGTTTTTT
TRBV7-3	-	TRBJ1-2	TRBD1	CASSPGTGQGYTF	TGTGCCAGCAGCCCCGGGACAGGTCAAGGCTACACCTTC
TRBV2	few	TRBJ1-2	-	CASSEREYGYTF	TGTGCCAGCAGTGAACGAGAGTATGGCTACACCTTC
TRBV5-1	-	TRBJ2-3	-	CASSLGPGLADTQYF	TGCGCCAGCAGCTTGGGACCGGGTTTGGCAGATACGCAGTATTTT
TRBV27	-	TRBJ2-1	TRBD1	CASPETGNSYNEQFF	TGTGCCAGCCCGGAGACAGGGAATTCCTACAATGAGCAGTTCTTC
TRBV10-1	-	TRBJ1-5	-	CASSESFSLHQPQHF	TGCGCCAGCAGTGAGTCATTCAGTCTCCATCAGCCCCAGCATTTT
TRBV30	-	TRBJ2-7	TRBD2	CACRRTSRSYEQYF	TGTGCCTGTCGGCGGACTAGCCGTTCCTACGAGCAGTACTTC
TRBV29-1	-	TRBJ2-3	-	CSVVRSSTDTQYF	TGCAGCGTTGTACGGTCCAGCACAGATACGCAGTATTTT
TRBV5-1	-	TRBJ2-3	TRBD2	CASSMGGSGSQWTDTQYF	TGCGCCAGCAGCATGGGGGGTAGCGGGAGCCAGTGGACAGATACGCAGTATTTT
TRBV10-1	-	TRBJ1-1	-	CASSPRVDSTEAFF	TGCGCCAGCAGTCCACGAGTCGATAGCACTGAAGCTTTCTTT
TRBV27	-	TRBJ2-3	-	CASSLRIAASTDTQYF	TGTGCCAGCAGTTTGAGGATTGCGGCTAGCACAGATACGCAGTATTTT
TRBV7-3	-	TRBJ2-5	TRBD2	CASSSTSGFLETQYF	TGTGCCAGCAGCTCAACTAGCGGGTTTCTGGAGACCCAGTACTTC
TRBV25-1	-	TRBJ1-2	TRBD1	CASSVGPGTGLGHYGYTF	TGTGCCAGCAGTGTCGGTCCCGGGACAGGGCTCGGGCACTATGGCTACACCTTC
TRBV5-6	once	TRBJ2-4	TRBD2	CASSLSLFAGEKNIQYF	TGTGCCAGCAGCTTGAGCTTGTTTGCGGGAGAGAAAAACATTCAGTACTTC
TRBV19	once	TRBJ1-5	TRBD1	CASSKTGESNQPQHF	TGTGCCAGTAGTAAGACAGGGGAAAGCAATCAGCCCCAGCATTTT
TRBV25-1	-	TRBJ2-7	TRBD1	CASRDRDRPYEQYF	TGTGCCAGCAGAGATCGGGACAGACCCTACGAGCAGTACTTC
TRBV18	-	TRBJ1-2	TRBD1	CATKDGTGGIYGYTF	TGTGCCACAAAGGACGGGACAGGGGGAATCTATGGCTACACCTTC
TRBV7-2	-	TRBJ2-5	TRBD2	CASSKLAGGPQETQYF	TGTGCCAGCAGCAAACTAGCGGGAGGGCCTCAGGAGACCCAGTACTTC
TRBV19	-	TRBJ1-3	TRBD1	CASSMDDRAISGNTIYF	TGTGCCAGTAGTATGGATGACAGGGCCATCTCTGGAAACACCATATATTTT
TRBV7-9	-	TRBJ1-5	TRBD1	CASSLARTGDGNQPQHF	TGTGCCAGCAGCTTAGCGAGAACAGGGGATGGCAATCAGCCCCAGCATTTT
TRBV6-6	-	TRBJ1-1	-	CASSQLTANTEAFF	TGTGCCAGCAGTCAACTGACAGCGAACACTGAAGCCTTCTTT
TRBV2	-	TRBJ2-7	-	CASNPVRGSTEQYF	TGTGCCAGCAACCCGGTCAGGGGATCGACCGAGCAGTACTTC
TRBV7-6	-	TRBJ2-7	TRBD2	CASSLAASGSYEQYF	TGTGCCAGCAGCTTAGCGGCCAGCGGGAGTTACGAGCAGTACTTC
TRBV7-9	-	TRBJ2-7	-	CASSPPRSYEQYF	TGTGCCAGCAGCCCCCCGCGATCCTACGAGCAGTACTTC
TRBV6-1	-	TRBJ2-4	TRBD1	CASSGGTGGALAKNIQYF	TGTGCCAGCAGTGGAGGGACAGGGGGCGCACTGGCCAAAAACATTCAGTACTTC
TRBV19	-	TRBJ2-2	-	CASSIRDGELFF	TGTGCCAGTAGTATTCGGGACGGGGAGCTGTTTTTT
TRBV6-1	-	TRBJ1-5	TRBD1	CASSGRTGSNFNQPQHF	TGTGCCAGCAGTGGACGGACAGGGTCGAATTTCAATCAGCCCCAGCATTTT
TRBV28	-	TRBJ1-5	-	CASSQDSFGNQPQHF	TGTGCCAGCAGCCAGGACAGCTTTGGCAATCAGCCCCAGCATTTT
TRBV25-1	-	TRBJ1-2	TRBD1	CASSEASTGVLVGYTF	TGTGCCAGCAGTGAGGCCTCGACAGGGGTATTAGTAGGCTACACCTTC
TRBV18	-	TRBJ1-1	-	CASSPYSLNTEAFF	TGTGCCAGCTCACCGTATTCTCTGAACACTGAAGCTTTCTTT